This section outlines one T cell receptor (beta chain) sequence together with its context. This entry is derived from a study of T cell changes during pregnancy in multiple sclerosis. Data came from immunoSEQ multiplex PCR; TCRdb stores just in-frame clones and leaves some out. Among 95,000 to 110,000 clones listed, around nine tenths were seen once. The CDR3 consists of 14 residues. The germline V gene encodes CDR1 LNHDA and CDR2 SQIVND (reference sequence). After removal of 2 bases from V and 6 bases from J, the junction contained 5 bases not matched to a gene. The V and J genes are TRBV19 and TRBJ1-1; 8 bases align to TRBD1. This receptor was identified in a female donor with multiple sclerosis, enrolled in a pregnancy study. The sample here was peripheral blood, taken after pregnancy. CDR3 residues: CASSIRAGGSEAFF. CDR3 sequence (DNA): TGTGCCAGTAGTATAAGGGCAGGGGGCTCTGAAGCTTTCTTT.